This T cell receptor beta chain was recorded in a study of control samples from healthy donors and cancer patients. The germline V and J ends were trimmed by 1 base and 4 bases, with 13 bases remaining between them. The CDR3 runs 15 residues. Profiled with immunoSEQ multiplex PCR; TCRdb holds only in-frame clones, not every one. The sample has approximately 170,000 clones, almost 90% seen once. This clone was observed once. The receptor was derived from a woman in her fifties or sixties in good health. The sample comprised blood. The chain uses TRBV5-3 and TRBJ2-3, with D possibly TRBD1 on 5 matching bases. TRBV5-3 is an ORF for which the function is uncertain. The CDR3 sequence: CARSLSGLVADTQYF. CDR3 coding DNA: TGTGCCAGAAGCTTGTCAGGGTTGGTTGCAGATACGCAGTATTTT.